This T cell receptor (beta chain) was captured by sequencing in a study of blood T cell repertoires in COVID-19. The method was immunoSEQ multiplex PCR; TCRdb's version includes in-frame clones alone and lacks a portion of them. Of tens of thousands of clones in the sample, 75% to 80% were seen once. CDR1 and CDR2 from the germline V gene are SGHTA and FQGNSA. The V segment lost 2 bases and the J segment 4 bases; nucleotides outside the gene matches: 14. This CDR3 comprises 17 residues. The clonotype originates from a man aged 65-85 years with COVID-19, enrolled during active disease. The sample comprised peripheral blood. The chain joins TRBV7-2 to TRBJ2-7; 7 bases agree with TRBD1. CDR3 loop: CASSLRVQVGQSYEQYF. CDR3 sequence (DNA): TGTGCCAGCAGCTTAAGGGTCCAAGTGGGACAGTCTTACGAGCAGTACTTC.